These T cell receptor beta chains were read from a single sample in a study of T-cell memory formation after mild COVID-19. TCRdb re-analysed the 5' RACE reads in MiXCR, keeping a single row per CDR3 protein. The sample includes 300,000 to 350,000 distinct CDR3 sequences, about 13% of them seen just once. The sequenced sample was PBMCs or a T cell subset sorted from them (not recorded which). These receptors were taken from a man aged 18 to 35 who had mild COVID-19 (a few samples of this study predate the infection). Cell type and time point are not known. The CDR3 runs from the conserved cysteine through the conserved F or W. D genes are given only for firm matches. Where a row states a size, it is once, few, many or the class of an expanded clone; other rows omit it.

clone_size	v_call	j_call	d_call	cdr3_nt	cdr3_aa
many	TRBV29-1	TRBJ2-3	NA	TGCAGCGTTGAAGATCGTGGCAGGAGCACAGATACGCAGTATTTT	CSVEDRGRSTDTQYF
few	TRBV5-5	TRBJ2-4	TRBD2	TGTGCCAGCAGTGATGGACTAGCGGACCAAGCCAAAAACATTCAGTACTTC	CASSDGLADQAKNIQYF
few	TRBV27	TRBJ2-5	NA	TGTGCCAGCAGTTTAAATCCGGGATGGGAGACCCAGTACTTC	CASSLNPGWETQYF
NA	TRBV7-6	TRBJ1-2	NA	TGTGCCAGCAGCTTAGTGGCAGGGGCGGGCTATGGCTACACCTTC	CASSLVAGAGYGYTF
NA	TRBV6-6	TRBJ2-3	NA	TGTGCCAGCAGTCACCGCACAGATACGCAGTATTTT	CASSHRTDTQYF
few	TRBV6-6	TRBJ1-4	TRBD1	TGTGCCAGCAGCTCTGGGACAGACGCTGAAAAACTGTTTTTT	CASSSGTDAEKLFF
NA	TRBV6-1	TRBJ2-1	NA	TGTGCCAGCAGTGAATACACTCAAGGATATCAGTTCTTC	CASSEYTQGYQFF
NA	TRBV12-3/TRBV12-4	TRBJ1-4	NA	TGTGCCAGCACCACCTCGATAGTCCCGGGGGAAAAACTGTTTTTT	CASTTSIVPGEKLFF
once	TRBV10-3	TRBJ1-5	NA	TGTGCCATCAGCCCCCAGATGGATCCAAATCAGCCCCAGCATTTT	CAISPQMDPNQPQHF
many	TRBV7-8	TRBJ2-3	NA	TGTGCCAGCAGCCAAAACGGGGGCCCAGATACGCAGTATTTT	CASSQNGGPDTQYF
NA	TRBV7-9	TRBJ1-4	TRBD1	TGTGCCAGCAGCTACCGACAGGGAACTAATGAAAAACTGTTTTTT	CASSYRQGTNEKLFF
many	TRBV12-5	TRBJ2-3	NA	TGTGCTAGTGGCACTGACAGGTCAGATACGCAGTATTTT	CASGTDRSDTQYF
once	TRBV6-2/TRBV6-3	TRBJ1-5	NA	TGTGCCAGCACCGGAGGGGGCAATCAGCCCCAGCATTTT	CASTGGGNQPQHF
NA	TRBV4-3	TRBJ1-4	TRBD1	TGCGCCAGCAGCCAAGAAGGGCAGACAGGGGAAAAACTGTTTTTT	CASSQEGQTGEKLFF
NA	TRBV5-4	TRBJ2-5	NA	TGTGCCAGCAGGCGGGACAGTTCGTCGGAGACCCAGTACTTC	CASRRDSSSETQYF